These T cell receptor beta chains were read from a single sample in a study of identical twins. TCRdb redid the calling of the 5' RACE reads with MiXCR, one entry per CDR3 protein. The sample lists 640,000 or so distinct CDR3 sequences; over 5% were seen once. The sample taken for sequencing was naive T cells sorted from blood. The origin of the receptors is a man between 18 and 29 years old in good health. CDR3s include the opening cysteine and the closing phenylalanine or tryptophan. A D gene is named only where the DNA matches it firmly. Clone size appears in some rows only: once, few, many, or a class for an expanded clone.

v_gene	d_gene	j_gene	abundance	len	CDR3aa	CDR3nt
TRBV5-1	TRBD2	TRBJ2-5	many	18	CASSLVSVAGGLQETQYF	TGCGCCAGCAGCTTGGTGTCGGTAGCGGGAGGACTACAAGAGACCCAGTACTTC
TRBV4-3	.	TRBJ1-3	many	16	CASSQDLVFSGNTIYF	TGCGCCAGCAGCCAAGATCTTGTGTTCTCTGGAAACACCATATATTTT
TRBV5-6	TRBD2	TRBJ2-7	many	16	CASSLEGLAGVYEQYF	TGTGCCAGCAGCTTGGAGGGACTAGCGGGAGTCTACGAGCAGTACTTC
TRBV5-1	.	TRBJ1-2	many	13	CASSLEVNYGYTF	TGCGCCAGCAGCTTGGAAGTTAACTATGGCTACACCTTC
TRBV15	TRBD2	TRBJ2-3	.	15	CATSTERESLDTQYF	TGTGCCACCAGCACCGAGCGGGAGTCCTTAGATACGCAGTATTTT
TRBV29-1	TRBD2	TRBJ2-3	many	14	CSVGMGLAFNTQYF	TGCAGCGTTGGAATGGGACTAGCGTTTAATACGCAGTATTTT
TRBV5-1	.	TRBJ2-5	many	14	CASSLERLQETQYF	TGCGCCAGCAGCTTGGAGCGGTTACAAGAGACCCAGTACTTC
TRBV12-3/TRBV12-4	.	TRBJ2-7	many	13	CASSLAVTYEQYF	TGTGCCAGCAGTTTAGCTGTTACCTACGAGCAGTACTTC
TRBV5-6	TRBD1	TRBJ2-2	many	17	CASSPRVDRENTGELFF	TGTGCCAGCAGCCCACGTGTGGACAGGGAGAACACCGGGGAGCTGTTTTTT
TRBV5-6	.	TRBJ2-4	few	12	CASSLAANIQYF	TGTGCCAGCAGCTTGGCGGCAAACATTCAGTACTTC
TRBV2	.	TRBJ2-5	few	14	CASSEEQGQETQYF	TGTGCCAGCAGTGAAGAACAGGGTCAGGAGACCCAGTACTTC
TRBV28	.	TRBJ2-1	many	11	CASSLLYEQFF	TGTGCCAGCAGTCTCCTCTATGAGCAGTTCTTC
TRBV12-3/TRBV12-4	TRBD2	TRBJ2-5	many	14	CASSSRAGEETQYF	TGTGCCAGCAGTAGTAGGGCGGGGGAAGAGACCCAGTACTTC
TRBV20-1	.	TRBJ1-1	many	13	CSASGAGSAEAFF	TGCAGTGCTAGTGGGGCAGGGAGCGCTGAAGCTTTCTTT
TRBV29-1	TRBD2	TRBJ2-2	many	14	CSVAIAGVNGELFF	TGCAGCGTAGCGATAGCGGGAGTGAACGGGGAGCTGTTTTTT
TRBV7-9	.	TRBJ2-6	few	15	CASSLRLSGANVLTF	TGTGCCAGCAGCCTTAGACTCTCTGGGGCCAACGTCCTGACTTTC
TRBV30	TRBD2	TRBJ2-2	.	15	CAWDLAGGPAGELFF	TGTGCCTGGGACCTAGCGGGAGGGCCCGCCGGGGAGCTGTTTTTT
TRBV7-7	.	TRBJ1-3	many	14	CASSPGAPGNTIYF	TGTGCCAGCAGCCCAGGGGCCCCTGGAAACACCATATATTTT
TRBV10-3	TRBD1	TRBJ2-7	once	15	CAISESGTGTFEQYF	TGTGCCATCAGTGAGTCGGGGACAGGGACGTTCGAGCAGTACTTC
TRBV12-3/TRBV12-4	TRBD1	TRBJ1-5	many	15	CASSQTGDSNQPQHF	TGTGCCAGCAGCCAGACAGGGGATAGCAATCAGCCCCAGCATTTT
TRBV3-1	.	TRBJ2-1	many	15	CASSQGVLLRGEQFF	TGTGCCAGCAGCCAAGGAGTACTCCTGAGGGGTGAGCAGTTCTTC
TRBV20-1	TRBD2	TRBJ2-1	.	15	CSARWSGRRHNEQFF	TGCAGTGCTAGATGGAGCGGGAGGCGCCACAATGAGCAGTTCTTC
TRBV20-1	TRBD2	TRBJ2-3	many	15	CSAQTPGLGVGTQYF	TGCAGTGCTCAGACCCCCGGACTAGGGGTCGGTACGCAGTATTTT
TRBV7-6	.	TRBJ2-5	.	13	CASSVAAVETQYF	TGTGCCAGCAGCGTAGCGGCGGTAGAGACCCAGTACTTC
TRBV5-1	.	TRBJ2-4	many	15	CASRGTGQDQDIQYF	TGCGCCAGCAGGGGGACGGGGCAGGACCAGGACATTCAGTACTTC
TRBV24-1	.	TRBJ2-3	many	15	CATSDNREPTDTQYF	TGTGCCACCAGTGACAACAGGGAACCTACAGATACGCAGTATTTT
TRBV6-6	.	TRBJ2-5	many	12	CASSYGGKTQYF	TGTGCCAGCAGTTACGGGGGAAAGACCCAGTACTTC
TRBV5-1	.	TRBJ2-3	.	13	CASSLQAGDTQYF	TGCGCCAGCAGCTTACAAGCGGGAGATACGCAGTATTTT
TRBV20-1	TRBD2	TRBJ2-7	many	15	CSARGTSGTTYEQYF	TGCAGTGCTAGGGGGACTAGCGGGACTACCTACGAGCAGTACTTC
TRBV6-1	.	TRBJ2-5	many	15	CASSATRMLSETQYF	TGTGCCAGCAGCGCGACTAGAATGTTGTCCGAGACCCAGTACTTC
TRBV7-9	.	TRBJ2-6	.	16	CASRRTGSSGANVLTF	TGTGCCAGCAGACGCACCGGAAGCTCTGGGGCCAACGTCCTGACTTTC
TRBV5-6	.	TRBJ2-4	.	14	CASSATGGQNIQYF	TGTGCCAGCAGCGCGACAGGTGGACAAAACATTCAGTACTTC
TRBV20-1	TRBD2	TRBJ2-1	many	15	CSARGLQSSYNEQFF	TGCAGTGCCCGGGGACTACAGAGCTCCTACAATGAGCAGTTCTTC
TRBV20-1	.	TRBJ1-5	few	15	CSASVGTEYNQPQHF	TGCAGTGCTAGTGTTGGGACGGAATACAATCAGCCCCAGCATTTT
TRBV5-1	.	TRBJ1-1	many	14	CASSLDRLNTEAFF	TGCGCCAGCAGCTTGGACAGACTGAACACTGAAGCTTTCTTT
TRBV27	.	TRBJ1-5	many	13	CASSGSTNQPQHF	TGTGCCAGCTCTGGGTCTACAAATCAGCCCCAGCATTTT
TRBV27	TRBD1	TRBJ1-2	many	13	CASSALSGGGYTF	TGTGCCAGCAGCGCGCTCTCAGGGGGTGGCTACACCTTC
TRBV6-5	.	TRBJ2-5	.	17	CASSYSGWAGEEETQYF	TGTGCCAGCAGTTACTCAGGGTGGGCAGGGGAAGAAGAGACCCAGTACTTC
TRBV18	TRBD1	TRBJ2-2	.	16	CASSPPTGTNTGELFF	TGTGCCAGCTCACCACCGACAGGGACGAACACCGGGGAGCTGTTTTTT
TRBV12-3/TRBV12-4	.	TRBJ1-1	many	12	CASSFVNTEAFF	TGTGCCAGCAGTTTTGTGAACACTGAAGCTTTCTTT
TRBV4-2	TRBD2	TRBJ2-2	many	18	CASSQVSVAGENTGELFF	TGTGCCAGCAGCCAAGTGTCCGTAGCGGGAGAGAACACCGGGGAGCTGTTTTTT
TRBV12-3/TRBV12-4	.	TRBJ2-1	many	16	CASSLEAQQQGREQFF	TGTGCCAGCAGTTTAGAGGCCCAGCAACAGGGGAGGGAGCAGTTCTTC
TRBV5-1	TRBD2	TRBJ2-1	many	14	CASSPGTSAREQFF	TGCGCCAGCAGCCCCGGGACTAGCGCACGTGAGCAGTTCTTC
TRBV4-1	.	TRBJ2-1	many	12	CASSQDIREQFF	TGCGCCAGCAGCCAAGATATCCGCGAGCAGTTCTTC
TRBV6-1	.	TRBJ1-4	many	11	CASSDLSRLFF	TGTGCCAGCAGTGATTTGAGCAGACTGTTTTTT
TRBV7-6	.	TRBJ2-7	many	16	CASSPYQPLSNDEQYF	TGTGCCAGCAGCCCCTATCAACCTCTTTCCAATGACGAGCAGTACTTC
TRBV7-6	TRBD1	TRBJ1-1	.	14	CASSAGGRNTEAFF	TGTGCCAGCAGCGCAGGGGGCCGGAACACTGAAGCTTTCTTT